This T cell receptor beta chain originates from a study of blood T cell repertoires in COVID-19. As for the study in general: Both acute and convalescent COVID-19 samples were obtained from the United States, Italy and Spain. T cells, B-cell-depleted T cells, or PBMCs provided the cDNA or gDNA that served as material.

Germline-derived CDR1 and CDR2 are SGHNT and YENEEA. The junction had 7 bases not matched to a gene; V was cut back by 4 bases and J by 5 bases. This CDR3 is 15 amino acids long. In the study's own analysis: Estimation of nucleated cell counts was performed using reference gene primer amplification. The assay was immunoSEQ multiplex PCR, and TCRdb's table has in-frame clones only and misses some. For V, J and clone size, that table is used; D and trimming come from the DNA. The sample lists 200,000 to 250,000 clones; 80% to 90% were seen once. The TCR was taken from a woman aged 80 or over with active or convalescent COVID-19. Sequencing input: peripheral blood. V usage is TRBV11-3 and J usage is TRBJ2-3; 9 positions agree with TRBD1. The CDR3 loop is CASSSNRGLGDTQYF. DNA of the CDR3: TGTGCCAGCAGCTCGAACAGGGGGCTTGGAGATACGCAGTATTTT.